A single sample is the source of the 28 T cell receptor beta chains below, sequenced in a study of CXCR3-negative and CXCR3-positive naive CD8 T cells. Study-level findings and limits: Naive cells that were CXCR3-positive had more hydrophobic TRB CDR3s (compared with CXCR3-negative naive cells).

TRB cDNA was prepared as libraries by UMI-labeled 5' RACE. One entry per CDR3 protein, without DNA, is what TCRdb gives after re-calling the 5' RACE reads. The record lists over 70,000 distinct CDR3 sequences, of which the ten most abundant hold 0.7% to 1%. Their antigen targets remain unknown. The sequencing input was naive CXCR3+ CD8+ T cells from blood. This sample's subset: CD45RO-CCR7+CD27+CD95- naive CD8+ T cells expressing CXCR3 (TNR3+). These receptors were taken from a human donor in good health. Some clones in this sample may be carry-over from other donors' samples.

The rearrangement links TRBV9 to TRBJ2-7; TCRdb lists TRBD1, though no DNA is available to test this call. This CDR3 region has 15 residues. Germline CDR1 and CDR2: SGDLS and YYNGEE. This chain's CDR3 is CASSVVGSGGYEQYF.

The chain carries TRBV29-1 and TRBJ2-2; as DNA is missing, the TRBD1 call by TCRdb cannot be tested. The CDR3 is 14 residues long. The germline V gene has CDR1 SQVTM and CDR2 ANQGSEA. This CDR3 reads CSVAGTASTGELFF.

The chain couples TRBV5-1 to TRBJ2-1; absent DNA, TCRdb's TRBD1 call cannot be checked. Germline assignment: CDR1 SGHRS and CDR2 YFSETQ. This CDR3 has 13 residues. The CDR3 sequence is CASRGDPYNEQFF.

This chain connects TRBV6-5 to TRBJ2-5; lacking DNA, the TRBD1 call made by TCRdb goes unchecked. This CDR3 contains 16 residues. Germline V lookup: CDR1 MNHEY, CDR2 SVGAGI. CDR3 sequence: CASSYDWTGDGETQYF.

The chain links TRBV7-9 to TRBJ2-7; TCRdb calls TRBD2, which cannot be checked without DNA. The germline CDR1 and CDR2 sequences are SEHNR and FQNEAQ (reference sequence). The CDR3 is 15 residues long. The CDR3 loop is CASSPTSGDSYEQYF.

The rearrangement uses TRBV4-1 and TRBJ2-1; absent DNA, TCRdb's TRBD2 call cannot be checked. This CDR3 is 18 amino acids long. The germline V gene has CDR1 MGHRA and CDR2 YSYEKL. The CDR3 sequence: CASSQAYSGLAGYNEQFF.

The chain is built from TRBV6-5 and TRBJ1-2. The CDR3 covers 16 residues. Germline lookup yields CDR1 MNHEY and CDR2 SVGAGI. CDR3 protein: CASSQNPDSSTYGYTF.

The rearrangement uses TRBV5-1 and TRBJ2-1; TCRdb returns TRBD1, unconfirmable since there is no DNA. Per germline, CDR1 SGHRS and CDR2 YFSETQ. This CDR3 contains 14 residues. CDR3 protein: CASSVGTGYNEQFF.

The chain employs TRBV28 and TRBJ2-1. The CDR3 runs 14 residues. Looked up from germline, CDR1 is MDHEN and CDR2 is SYDVKM. The CDR3 spells CASTSGGSYNEQFF.

V gene TRBV5-1 combines with J gene TRBJ2-5. Germline CDR1 SGHRS, CDR2 YFSETQ. There are 15 residues in the CDR3. The CDR3 here is CASSSGTRIWETQYF.

The chain recombines TRBV5-1 with TRBJ2-3; absent DNA, TCRdb's TRBD1 call cannot be checked. Germline V gene sequence: CDR1 SGHRS, CDR2 YFSETQ. This CDR3 spans 17 amino acids. CDR3 in amino acids: CASSKEWYQRDTDTQYF.

The chain employs TRBV12-3 or TRBV12-4 and TRBJ1-5. CDR3 size: 15 residues. CDR3 protein: CASRISTDSNQPQHF.

V is TRBV5-1 and J is TRBJ2-1; lacking DNA, the TRBD1 call made by TCRdb goes unchecked. This CDR3 region has 13 residues. Germline V lookup: CDR1 SGHRS, CDR2 YFSETQ. CDR3 sequence: CASSLSRGNEQFF.

V and J are TRBV27 and TRBJ2-3; lacking DNA, the TRBD2 call made by TCRdb goes unchecked. This CDR3 has 15 amino acids. Germline-derived CDR1 and CDR2 are MNHEY and SMNVEV (reference sequence). The CDR3: CASTPGLAGADTQYF.

The chain carries TRBV29-1 and TRBJ2-2; TCRdb's D call, TRBD1, is unchecked because there is no DNA. The CDR3 consists of 13 residues. Germline-derived CDR1 and CDR2 are SQVTM and ANQGSEA. The CDR3 sequence is CSVEGQYTGELFF.

The V gene is TRBV28, the J gene TRBJ2-5; checking the TCRdb D call of TRBD1 is not possible without DNA. This CDR3 is 17 amino acids long. CDR1 is MDHEN, CDR2 SYDVKM, per germline. CDR3 in amino acids: CASTPGPGLFSAETQYF.

The chain employs TRBV6-6 and TRBJ1-5; TCRdb reports TRBD1, a call that lacks DNA to check it against. Germline V lookup: CDR1 MNHNY, CDR2 SVGAGI (reference sequence). The length of the CDR3 is 14 residues. This chain's CDR3 is CASSPYRDNQPQHF.

The chain combines TRBV29-1 with TRBJ2-7. Germline V CDR1 and CDR2: SQVTM, ANQGSEA. This CDR3 region has 12 residues. The CDR3 reads CSVVVISYEQYF.

The CDR3 loop reads CASSLTEALQETQYF. V and J are TRBV28 and TRBJ2-5. The CDR3 runs to 15 residues. Germline V gene sequence: CDR1 MDHEN, CDR2 SYDVKM. Combining the CDR3 with reference TRBV28 and TRBJ2-5 gives the whole variable domain DVKVTQSSRYLVKRTGEKVFLECVQDMDHENMFWYRQDPGLGLRLIYFSYDVKMKEKGDIPEGYSVSREKKERFSLILESASTNQTSMYLCASSLTEALQETQYFGPGTRLLVL.

This chain links TRBV29-1 with TRBJ2-1; TCRdb lists TRBD1, though no DNA is available to test this call. CDR3 length: 13 amino acids. Germline V gene sequence: CDR1 SQVTM, CDR2 ANQGSEA. This CDR3 is CSAGTGGYDEQFF.

The chain couples TRBV14 to TRBJ1-1. Germline V CDR1 and CDR2: SGHDN, FVKESK. This CDR3 comprises 14 residues. The CDR3 spells CASSQDRRATEAFF.

The chain links TRBV6-5 to TRBJ1-6. CDR3 length equals 14 residues. CDR1 and CDR2 (germline): MNHEY, SVGAGI. CDR3 sequence reads: CASSYGPGNSPLHF.

The rearrangement joins TRBV4-2 to TRBJ2-7. The CDR3 totals 15 residues. Germline values: CDR1 LGHNA, CDR2 YNFKEQ. CDR3 residues: CASSERPSESYEQYF.

The J gene is TRBJ2-3, the V gene TRBV7-8. The germline V gene has CDR1 SGHVS and CDR2 FQNEAQ. The CDR3 spans 15 residues. CDR3 region: CASSLDARVTDTQYF.

The gene calls are TRBV7-9 and TRBJ2-5; TCRdb reports TRBD1, a call that lacks DNA to check it against. CDR1 is SEHNR and CDR2 is FQNEAQ in the germline V gene (reference sequence). CDR3 size: 17 residues. This CDR3 is CASTVLRGAPLQETQYF.

The chain recombines TRBV5-4 with TRBJ2-5. Germline V gene sequence: CDR1 SGHNT, CDR2 YYREEE (reference sequence). This CDR3 comprises 15 residues. The CDR3 sequence is CASSLVGVGQETQYF.

This chain connects TRBV12-3 or TRBV12-4 to TRBJ2-7; TCRdb outputs TRBD1, but without DNA this stays unchecked. The CDR3 contains 13 residues. This CDR3 reads CASSLDRGDEQYF.

The chain employs TRBV2 and TRBJ2-7; there is no DNA to check the TCRdb D call of TRBD1. CDR3 length: 15 residues. Per germline, CDR1 SNHLY and CDR2 FYNNEI. The CDR3 here is CARESPQGRGYEQYF. Full variable domain (outside the CDR3, taken from reference TRBV2 and TRBJ2-7): EPEVTQTPSHQVTQMGQEVILRCVPISNHLYFYWYRQILGQKVEFLVSFYNNEISEKSEIFDDQFSVERPDGSNFTLKIRSTKLEDSAMYFCARESPQGRGYEQYFGPGTRLTVT.